Sequencing of this TCR beta chain was carried out in a study of monozygotic twins with inflammatory bowel disease. Whole-study findings and limits: Among IBD patients, TCRbeta diversity (inverse Simpson) was lower than in healthy co-twins.

Germline V lookup: CDR1 DFQATT, CDR2 SNEGSKA (reference sequence). This CDR3 has 15 residues. Every TCR library consumed approximately 4,000 ng of total RNA. Samples each yielded cDNA through eight separate reactions. From its re-call of the 5' RACE reads, TCRdb lists each CDR3 protein once, without DNA. This listing includes about 300,000 distinct CDR3 sequences. Concerning this clonotype: Its antigen remains unidentified.

This receptor was taken from a human donor with ulcerative colitis or Crohn's disease, or a healthy co-twin of an affected twin (not recorded which). What was sequenced was blood. The rearrangement links TRBV20-1 to TRBJ2-1; the D call from TCRdb, TRBD1, cannot be confirmed without DNA. Here the CDR3 reads CSAKSGTPGRNEQFF.